This TCR beta chain was sequenced for a study of breast tumors, draining lymph nodes, adjacent tissues. TCRdb redid the calling of the multiplex PCR reads with MiXCR, one entry per CDR3 protein. The sample holds 250,000 or so distinct CDR3 sequences, over 30% seen once. Axillary draining lymph nodes of breast cancer patients supplied the node samples. Study-level findings and limits: The lymph node origin of tumor T cells was framed as consistent with a hypothesis, not demonstrated. Compared with basal-like, luminal-like tumors shared significantly more repertoire with nontumor tissue. Tumor repertoires ranked between lymph nodes and nontumor tissue in diversity, with V and J gene preferences.

With regard to this clonotype: What it recognizes is unknown.

Trimming removed 3 bases at V and 2 bases at J, with 13 bases between. The CDR3 extends over 15 amino acids. Germline CDR1 and CDR2: WSHSY and SAAADI. The sample taken for sequencing was axillary lymph node tissue. V usage is TRBV10-2 and J usage is TRBJ1-2, with a weak D call TRBD1 (5 bases). This clonotype was sampled from a female donor with breast cancer. Some clones in this sample may be carry-over from other donors' samples. CDR3 in amino acids: CASSDQGRRNYGYTF. In DNA, the CDR3 is TGCGCCAGCAGTGATCAGGGACGTAGGAACTATGGCTACACCTTC.